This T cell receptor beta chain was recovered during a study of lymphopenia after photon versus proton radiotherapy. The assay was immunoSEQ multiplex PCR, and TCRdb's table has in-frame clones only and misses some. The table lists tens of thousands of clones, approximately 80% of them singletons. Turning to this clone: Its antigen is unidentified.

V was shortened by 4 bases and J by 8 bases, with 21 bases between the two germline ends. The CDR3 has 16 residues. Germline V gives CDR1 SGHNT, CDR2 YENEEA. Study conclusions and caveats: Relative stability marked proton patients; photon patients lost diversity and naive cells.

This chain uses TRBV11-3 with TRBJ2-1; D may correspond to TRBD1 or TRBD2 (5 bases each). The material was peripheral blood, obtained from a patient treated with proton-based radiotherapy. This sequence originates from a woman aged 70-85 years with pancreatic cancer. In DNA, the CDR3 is TGTGCCAGCAGCTCGTTTGAGGGATTAGGGGTTGATGAGCAGTTCTTC. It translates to CASSSFEGLGVDEQFF. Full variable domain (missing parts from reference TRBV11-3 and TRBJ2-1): EAGVVQSPRYKIIEKKQPVAFWCNPISGHNTLYWYLQNLGQGPELLIRYENEEAVDDSQLPKDRFSAERLKGVDSTLKIQPAELGDSAVYLCASSSFEGLGVDEQFFGPGTRLTVL.